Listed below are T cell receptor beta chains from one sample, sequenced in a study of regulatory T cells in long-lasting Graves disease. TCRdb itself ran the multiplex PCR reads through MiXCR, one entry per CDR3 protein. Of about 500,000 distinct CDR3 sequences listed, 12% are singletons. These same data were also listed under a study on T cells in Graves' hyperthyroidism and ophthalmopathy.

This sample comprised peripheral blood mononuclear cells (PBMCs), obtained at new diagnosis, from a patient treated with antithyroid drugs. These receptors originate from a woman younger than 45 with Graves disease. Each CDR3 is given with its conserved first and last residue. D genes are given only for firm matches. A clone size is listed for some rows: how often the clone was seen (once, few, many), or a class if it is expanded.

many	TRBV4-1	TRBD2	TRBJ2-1	CASSRAPGTSGGNEQFF	TGCGCCAGCAGCCGGGCCCCCGGGACTAGCGGAGGTAATGAGCAGTTCTTC
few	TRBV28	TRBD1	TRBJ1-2	CASSRRGRVYGYTF	TGTGCCAGCAGCCGCAGGGGGCGGGTCTATGGCTACACCTTC
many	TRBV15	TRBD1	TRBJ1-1	CATSRDQGGSTEAFF	TGTGCCACCAGCAGAGATCAGGGGGGGAGTACTGAAGCTTTCTTT
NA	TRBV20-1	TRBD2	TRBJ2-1	CSAGPGLDSNEQFF	TGCAGTGCTGGGCCGGGACTAGATTCCAATGAGCAGTTCTTC
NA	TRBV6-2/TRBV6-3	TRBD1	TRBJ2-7	CASSFGQGAGYEQYF	TGTGCCAGCAGTTTTGGACAGGGGGCGGGCTACGAGCAGTACTTC
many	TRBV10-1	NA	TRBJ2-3	CASSGGLKDTQYF	TGCGCCAGCAGTGGAGGACTTAAGGATACGCAGTATTTT
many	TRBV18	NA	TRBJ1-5	CASSPSLDGNQPQHF	TGTGCCAGCTCACCAAGTTTGGATGGCAATCAGCCCCAGCATTTT
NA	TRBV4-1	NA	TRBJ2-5	CASSQGGVDGTQETQCF	TGCGCCAGCAGCCAAGGGGGAGTGGACGGAACCCAAGAGACCCAGTGCTTC
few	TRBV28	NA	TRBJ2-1	CASSLGLTGINEQFF	TGTGCCAGCAGTTTAGGATTAACAGGGATCAATGAGCAGTTCTTC
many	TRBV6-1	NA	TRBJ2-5	CASWDFGPGTQYF	TGTGCCAGCTGGGACTTTGGCCCGGGGACCCAGTACTTC
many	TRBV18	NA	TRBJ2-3	CASSPPQITSTDTQYF	TGTGCCAGCTCACCACCACAGATTACTAGCACAGATACGCAGTATTTT
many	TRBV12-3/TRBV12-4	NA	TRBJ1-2	CASSPGKGNDTF	TGTGCCAGCAGTCCTGGCAAGGGGAACGACACCTTC
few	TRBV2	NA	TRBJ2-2	CASFWGTGELFF	TGTGCCAGCTTCTGGGGGACCGGGGAGCTGTTTTTT
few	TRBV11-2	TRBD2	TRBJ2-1	CASNGLAGEQFF	TGTGCCAGCAACGGACTAGCGGGTGAGCAGTTCTTC
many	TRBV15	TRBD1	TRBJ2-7	CATSPGQGEGHEQYF	TGTGCCACCAGCCCCGGACAGGGAGAGGGCCACGAGCAGTACTTC
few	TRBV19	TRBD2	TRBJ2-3	CASSERGLAGVDTQYF	TGTGCCAGTAGCGAGAGGGGACTAGCGGGAGTAGATACGCAGTATTTT
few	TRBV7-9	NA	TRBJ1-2	CASSEGFRDGYTF	TGTGCCAGCAGCGAAGGATTCCGCGACGGCTACACCTTC
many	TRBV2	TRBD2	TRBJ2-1	CASHSTSANNEQFF	TGTGCCAGCCACTCGACTAGCGCCAACAATGAGCAGTTCTTC
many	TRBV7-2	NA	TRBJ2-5	CASSKENRLRETQYF	TGTGCCAGCAGCAAAGAAAACAGGCTGCGAGAGACCCAGTACTTC
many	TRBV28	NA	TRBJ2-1	CASRGNEQFF	TGTGCCAGCAGGGGGAATGAGCAGTTCTTC
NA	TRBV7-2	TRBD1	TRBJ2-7	CASSSRGTALEQYF	TGTGCCAGCAGCTCCAGAGGGACAGCCTTGGAGCAGTACTTC
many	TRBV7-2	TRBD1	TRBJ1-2	CASSFRPGQGARLWGYTF	TGTGCCAGCAGCTTTCGTCCGGGACAGGGGGCGCGGTTGTGGGGCTACACCTTC
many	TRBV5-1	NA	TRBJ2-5	CASSVTGLQETQYF	TGCGCCAGCAGCGTGACAGGTTTGCAAGAGACCCAGTACTTC
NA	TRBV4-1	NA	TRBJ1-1	CASSQSDRNTEAFF	TGCGCCAGCAGCCAATCGGACAGGAACACTGAAGCTTTCTTT